This TCR beta chain was sequenced for a study of T cell clones after liver transplantation. Study overall: Third-party-reactive TCRbeta sequences from pre-transplant mixed lymphocyte reactions served as antigen-independent comparators. Timepoints were pre-transplant, pre-withdrawal, and after withdrawal was completed or failed. Subjects received no induction therapy and standard immunosuppression until randomization at 12-24 months post-transplant.

Generated by immunoSEQ multiplex PCR, the TCRdb table keeps only in-frame clones and is missing some. The sample holds 70,000 or so clones, around 92% seen once. V was trimmed by 5 bases and J by 0 bases, leaving 17 bases between them. CDR3 length: 17 amino acids. In germline, CDR1 is MGHRA, CDR2 YSYEKL. This sequence joins TRBV4-1 and TRBJ2-4; possible D gene TRBD1, 6 bases. This clonotype was obtained from a human patient who received a liver transplant. Some T cells could come from the graft donor. The starting material was CD4+ T cells from blood, obtained approximately 25 months after liver transplant. The CDR3 DNA follows: TGCGCCAGCAGCTCAGCCAGGACAGTCAAAGCCAAAAACATTCAGTACTTC. Amino acid sequence: CASSSARTVKAKNIQYF.